This TCR beta chain is drawn from a study of cytomegalovirus exposure and HLA in healthy donors. Study overall: Previous work identified around 120 million unique TCR beta sequences from around 200 million T cells. Points from the study as a whole: A list of around 160 TCR beta chains associated with cytomegalovirus was given. Productive rates of about 87% or about 30% were seen for most TCR beta V segments in an earlier analysis.

The sample holds a few counts of this clone. Its antigen is still unknown. CDR3 length: 16 residues. The V gene lost 2 bases and the J gene lost 6 bases, with 19 bases spanning the gap. The germline gives CDR1 MDHEN, CDR2 SYDVKM. At sampling all donors were nominally healthy, likely with unrecorded immune exposures. The study ran its PCR with 60 Vbeta and 13 Jbeta primers. Assay: immunoSEQ multiplex PCR; the TCRdb copy retains only in-frame clones and omits some. The table lists about 160,000 clones, roughly 80% of them singletons. Sequences were obtained from PBMCs. The rearrangement links TRBV28 to TRBJ1-2; perhaps TRBD1 as D (5 bases). This TCR was sampled from a man younger than 30 in good health and CMV-seropositive. CDR3 residues: CASSLIQIRGGDGYTF. The CDR3 coding sequence is TGTGCCAGCAGTTTAATACAAATTCGGGGAGGGGATGGCTACACCTTC.